The clone carrying this T cell receptor (beta chain) was observed a single time. Trimming cost V 0 bases and J 9 bases; bases outside gene matches: 14. CDR3 size: 17 residues. Germline loops: CDR1 SGDLS, CDR2 YYNGEE. PCR employed 60 Vbeta and 13 Jbeta primers. The protocol was immunoSEQ multiplex PCR, while the TCRdb copy is restricted to in-frame clones and leaves out a portion. The sample records about 190,000 clones, 9.5% to 15% being singletons. The sample comes from a study of cytomegalovirus exposure and HLA in healthy donors. This receptor was identified in a man between 50 and 59 years old in good health and CMV-seropositive. The sequencing sample was made of PBMCs. The rearrangement joins TRBV9 to TRBJ2-4; TRBD1 matches 8 bases. CDR3 amino acids: CASSVDGAGGQGSIQYF. The DNA for the CDR3 is TGTGCCAGCAGCGTAGATGGGGCAGGGGGCCAGGGAAGCATTCAGTACTTC.